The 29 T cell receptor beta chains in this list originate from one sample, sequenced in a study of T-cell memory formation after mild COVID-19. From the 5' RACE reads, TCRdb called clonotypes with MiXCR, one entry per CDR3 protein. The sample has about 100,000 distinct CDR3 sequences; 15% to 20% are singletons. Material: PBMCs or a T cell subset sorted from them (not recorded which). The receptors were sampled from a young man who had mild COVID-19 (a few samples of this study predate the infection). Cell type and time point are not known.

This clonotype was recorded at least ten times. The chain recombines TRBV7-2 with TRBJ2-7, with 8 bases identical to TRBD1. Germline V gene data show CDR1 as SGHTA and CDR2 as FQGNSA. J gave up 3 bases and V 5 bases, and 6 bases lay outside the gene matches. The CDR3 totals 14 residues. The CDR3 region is CASSLRQGNYEQYF. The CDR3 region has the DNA TGTGCCAGCAGCCTACGACAGGGGAACTACGAGCAGTACTTC. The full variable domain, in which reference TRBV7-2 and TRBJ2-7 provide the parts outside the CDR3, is GAGVSQSPSNKVTEKGKDVELRCDPISGHTALYWYRQSLGQGLEFLIYFQGNSAPDKSGLPSDRFSAERTGGSVSTLTIQRTQQEDSAVYLCASSLRQGNYEQYFGPGTRLTVT.

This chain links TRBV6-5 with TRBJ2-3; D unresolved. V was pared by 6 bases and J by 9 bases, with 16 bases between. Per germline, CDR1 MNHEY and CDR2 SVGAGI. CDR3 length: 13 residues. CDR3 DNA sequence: TGTGCCAGCAGGTCAGCCAACGCCCACACGCAGTATTTT. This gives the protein CASRSANAHTQYF.

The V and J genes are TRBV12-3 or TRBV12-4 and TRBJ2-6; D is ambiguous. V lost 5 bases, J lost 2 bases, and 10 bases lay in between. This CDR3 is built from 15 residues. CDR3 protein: CASSLRTAGANVLTF. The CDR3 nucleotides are TGTGCCAGCAGTCTGCGGACGGCTGGGGCCAACGTCCTGACTTTC.

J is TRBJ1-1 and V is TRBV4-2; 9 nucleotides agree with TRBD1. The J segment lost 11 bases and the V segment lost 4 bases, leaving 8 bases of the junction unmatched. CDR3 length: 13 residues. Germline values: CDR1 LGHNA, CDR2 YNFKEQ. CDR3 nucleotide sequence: TGTGCCAGCAGCCCGGGGACAGGGACTTATGCTTTCTTT. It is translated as CASSPGTGTYAFF.

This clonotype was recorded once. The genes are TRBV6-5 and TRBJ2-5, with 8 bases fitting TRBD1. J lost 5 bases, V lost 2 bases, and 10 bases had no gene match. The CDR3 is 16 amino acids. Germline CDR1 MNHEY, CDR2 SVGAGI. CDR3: CASSYPPRTGQETQYF. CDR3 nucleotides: TGTGCCAGCAGTTACCCGCCTAGGACAGGGCAGGAGACCCAGTACTTC.

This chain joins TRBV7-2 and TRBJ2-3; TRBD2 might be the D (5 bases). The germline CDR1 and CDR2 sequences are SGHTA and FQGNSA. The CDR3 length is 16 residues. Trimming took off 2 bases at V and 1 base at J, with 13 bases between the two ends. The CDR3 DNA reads TGTGCCAGCAGCTTATCCGTACTAGGACGCACAGATACGCAGTATTTT. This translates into CASSLSVLGRTDTQYF.

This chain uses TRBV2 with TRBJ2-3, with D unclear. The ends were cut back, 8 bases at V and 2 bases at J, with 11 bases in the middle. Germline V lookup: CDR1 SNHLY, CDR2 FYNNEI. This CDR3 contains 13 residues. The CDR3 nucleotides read TGTGCCAGCGGTAGACCTTTCACAGATACGCAGTATTTT. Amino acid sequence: CASGRPFTDTQYF.

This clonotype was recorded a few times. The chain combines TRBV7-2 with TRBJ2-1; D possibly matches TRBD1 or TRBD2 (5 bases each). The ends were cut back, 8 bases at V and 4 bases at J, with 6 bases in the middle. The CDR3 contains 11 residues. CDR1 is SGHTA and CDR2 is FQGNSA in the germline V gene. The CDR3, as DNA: TGTGCCAGCGGGGGATACAATGAGCAGTTCTTC. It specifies CASGGYNEQFF.

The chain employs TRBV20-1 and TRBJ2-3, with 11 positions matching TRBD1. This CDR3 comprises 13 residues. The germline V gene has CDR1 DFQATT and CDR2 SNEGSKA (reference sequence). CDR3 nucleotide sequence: TGCGTATACCGGGACAGGGGGTCAGATACGCAGTATTTT. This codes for CVYRDRGSDTQYF.

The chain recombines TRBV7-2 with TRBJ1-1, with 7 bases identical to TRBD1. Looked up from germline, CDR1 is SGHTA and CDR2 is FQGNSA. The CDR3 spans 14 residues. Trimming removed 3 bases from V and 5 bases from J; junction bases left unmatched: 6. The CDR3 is CASSLDRIGTEAFF. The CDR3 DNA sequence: TGTGCCAGCAGCTTGGACAGGATTGGTACTGAAGCTTTCTTT.

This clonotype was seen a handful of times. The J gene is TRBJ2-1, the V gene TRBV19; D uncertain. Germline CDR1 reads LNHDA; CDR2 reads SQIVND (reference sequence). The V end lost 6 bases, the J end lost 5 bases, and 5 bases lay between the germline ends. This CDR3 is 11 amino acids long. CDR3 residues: CASRAHNEQFF. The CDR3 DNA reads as TGTGCCAGTAGAGCCCACAATGAGCAGTTCTTC.

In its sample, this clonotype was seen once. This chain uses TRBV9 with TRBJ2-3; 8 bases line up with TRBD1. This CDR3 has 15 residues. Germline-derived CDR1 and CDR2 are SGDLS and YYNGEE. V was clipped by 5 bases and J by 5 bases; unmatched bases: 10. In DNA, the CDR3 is TGTGCCAGCAGTAAACAGGGGGGCTCGGGAGATACGCAGTATTTT. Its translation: CASSKQGGSGDTQYF. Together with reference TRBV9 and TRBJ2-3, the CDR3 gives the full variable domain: DSGVTQTPKHLITATGQRVTLRCSPRSGDLSVYWYQQSLDQGLQFLIQYYNGEERAKGNILERFSAQQFPDLHSELNLSSLELGDSALYFCASSKQGGSGDTQYFGPGTRLTVL.

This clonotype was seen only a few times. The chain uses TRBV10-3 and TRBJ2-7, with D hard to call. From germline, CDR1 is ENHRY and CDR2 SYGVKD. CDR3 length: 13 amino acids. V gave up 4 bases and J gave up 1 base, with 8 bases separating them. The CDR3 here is CAISGAVSYEQYF. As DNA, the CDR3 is TGTGCCATCAGTGGGGCGGTTTCCTACGAGCAGTACTTC.

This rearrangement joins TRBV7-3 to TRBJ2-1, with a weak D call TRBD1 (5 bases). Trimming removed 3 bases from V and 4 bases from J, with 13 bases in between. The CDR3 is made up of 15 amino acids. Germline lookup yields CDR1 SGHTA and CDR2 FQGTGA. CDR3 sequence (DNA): TGTGCCAGCAGCTTGTCGCAGGGTCAGTACAATGAGCAGTTCTTC. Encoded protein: CASSLSQGQYNEQFF.

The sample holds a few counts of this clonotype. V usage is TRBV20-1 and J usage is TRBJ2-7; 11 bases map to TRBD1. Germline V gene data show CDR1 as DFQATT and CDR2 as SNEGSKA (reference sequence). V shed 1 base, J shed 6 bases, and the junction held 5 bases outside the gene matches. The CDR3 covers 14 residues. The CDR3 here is CSARVPGTGGEQYV. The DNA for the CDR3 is TGCAGTGCTAGAGTGCCCGGGACAGGGGGCGAGCAGTACGTC.

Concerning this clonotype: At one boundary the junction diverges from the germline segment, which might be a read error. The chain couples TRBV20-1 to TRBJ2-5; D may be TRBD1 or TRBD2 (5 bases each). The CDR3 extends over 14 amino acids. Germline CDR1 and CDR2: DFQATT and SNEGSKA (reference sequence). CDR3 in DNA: TGCAGTGCTAGATTCGGGACCGCGCAAGGGACCCAGTACTTC. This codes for CSARFGTAQGTQYF.

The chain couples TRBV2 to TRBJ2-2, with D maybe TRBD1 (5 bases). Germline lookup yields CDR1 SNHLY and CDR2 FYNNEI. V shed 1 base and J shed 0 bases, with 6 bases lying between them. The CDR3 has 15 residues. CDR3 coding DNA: TGTGCCAGCAGTGAAGTCAGGGCGAACACCGGGGAGCTGTTTTTT. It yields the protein CASSEVRANTGELFF.

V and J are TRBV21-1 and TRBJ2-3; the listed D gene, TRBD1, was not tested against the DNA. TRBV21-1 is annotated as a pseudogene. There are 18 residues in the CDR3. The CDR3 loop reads CASVLSPSGQGSGDTQYF. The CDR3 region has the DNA TGTGCCAGCGTCCTTTCCCCTAGCGGACAGGGGTCTGGGGATACGCAGTATTTT.

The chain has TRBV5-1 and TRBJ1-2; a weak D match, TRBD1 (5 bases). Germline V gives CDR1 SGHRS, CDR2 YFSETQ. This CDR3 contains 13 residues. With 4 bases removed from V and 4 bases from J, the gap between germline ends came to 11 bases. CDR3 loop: CASSVGRSYGYTF. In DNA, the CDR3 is TGCGCCAGCAGCGTGGGACGGAGCTATGGCTACACCTTC. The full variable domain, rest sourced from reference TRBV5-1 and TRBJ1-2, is KAGVTQTPRYLIKTRGQQVTLSCSPISGHRSVSWYQQTPGQGLQFLFEYFSETQRNKGNFPGRFSGRQFSNSRSEMNVSTLELGDSALYLCASSVGRSYGYTFGSGTRLTVV.

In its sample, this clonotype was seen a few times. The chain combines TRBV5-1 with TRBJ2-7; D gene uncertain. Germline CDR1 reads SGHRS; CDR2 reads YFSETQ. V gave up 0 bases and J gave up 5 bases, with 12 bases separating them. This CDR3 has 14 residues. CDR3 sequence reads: CASSLGADIDEQYV. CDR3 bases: TGCGCCAGCAGCTTGGGTGCAGATATAGACGAGCAGTACGTC.

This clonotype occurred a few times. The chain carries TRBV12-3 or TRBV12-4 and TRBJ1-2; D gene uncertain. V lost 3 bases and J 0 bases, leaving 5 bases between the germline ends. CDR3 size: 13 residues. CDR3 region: CASSLLSNYGYTF. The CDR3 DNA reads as TGTGCCAGCAGTTTGCTGTCTAACTATGGCTACACCTTC.

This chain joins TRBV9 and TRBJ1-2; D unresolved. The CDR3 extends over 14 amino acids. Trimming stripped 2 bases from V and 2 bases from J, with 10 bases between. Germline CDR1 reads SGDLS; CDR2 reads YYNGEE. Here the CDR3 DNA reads TGTGCCAGCAGCGTCGGCTCGGGGAACTATGGCTACACCTTC. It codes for CASSVGSGNYGYTF.

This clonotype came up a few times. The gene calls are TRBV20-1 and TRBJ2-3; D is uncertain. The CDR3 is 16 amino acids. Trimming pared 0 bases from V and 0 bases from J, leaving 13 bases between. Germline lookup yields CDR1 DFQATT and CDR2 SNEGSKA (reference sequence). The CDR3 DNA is TGCAGTGCTAGAGAGGGGTCAACATTTAGCACAGATACGCAGTATTTT. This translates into CSAREGSTFSTDTQYF.

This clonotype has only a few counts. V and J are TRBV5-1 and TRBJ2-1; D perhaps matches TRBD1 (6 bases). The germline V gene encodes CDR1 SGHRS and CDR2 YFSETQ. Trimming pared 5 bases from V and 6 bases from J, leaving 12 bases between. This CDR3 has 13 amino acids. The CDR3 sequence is CASSGGKFNEQFF. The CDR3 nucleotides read TGCGCCAGCAGTGGGGGCAAGTTCAATGAGCAGTTCTTC.

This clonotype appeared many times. Here the CDR3 DNA reads TGTGCCAGCAGCCTACAGGGGGCTGGAAACACCATATATTTT. Its translation: CASSLQGAGNTIYF. This chain connects TRBV6-6 to TRBJ1-3, with 8 positions matching TRBD1. V lost 6 bases and J lost 2; bases outside the gene matches: 3. This CDR3 has 14 amino acids. Germline CDR1 and CDR2: MNHNY and SVGAGI (reference sequence).

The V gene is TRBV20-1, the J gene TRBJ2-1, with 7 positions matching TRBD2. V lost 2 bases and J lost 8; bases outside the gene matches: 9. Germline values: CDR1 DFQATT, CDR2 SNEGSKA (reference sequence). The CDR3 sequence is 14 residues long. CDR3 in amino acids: CSARPPGGIHEQFF. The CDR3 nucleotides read TGCAGTGCTAGACCCCCCGGGGGGATCCATGAGCAGTTCTTC.

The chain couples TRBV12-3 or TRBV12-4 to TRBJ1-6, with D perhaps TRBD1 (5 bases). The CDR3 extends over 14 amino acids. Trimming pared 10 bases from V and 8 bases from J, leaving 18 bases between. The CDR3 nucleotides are TGTGCCACCGGAGGAGGGGTAAATGATTCACCCCTCCACTTT. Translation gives CATGGGVNDSPLHF.

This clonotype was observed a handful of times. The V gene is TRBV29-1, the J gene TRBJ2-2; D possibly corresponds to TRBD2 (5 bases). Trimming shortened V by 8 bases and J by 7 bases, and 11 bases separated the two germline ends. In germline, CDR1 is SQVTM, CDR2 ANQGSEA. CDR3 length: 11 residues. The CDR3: CSPGVVGELFF. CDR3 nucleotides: TGCAGCCCCGGGGTGGTCGGGGAGCTGTTTTTT.

CDR3 region: CASSSGGAYEQYV. The CDR3, as DNA: TGTGCCAGTTCTAGCGGGGGGGCATACGAGCAGTACGTC. The V call is TRBV2, the J call TRBJ2-7, with 12 bases lining up with TRBD2. The trim removed 9 bases at V and 4 bases at J, leaving 4 bases unmatched. Per germline, CDR1 SNHLY and CDR2 FYNNEI. The CDR3 sequence is 13 residues long.